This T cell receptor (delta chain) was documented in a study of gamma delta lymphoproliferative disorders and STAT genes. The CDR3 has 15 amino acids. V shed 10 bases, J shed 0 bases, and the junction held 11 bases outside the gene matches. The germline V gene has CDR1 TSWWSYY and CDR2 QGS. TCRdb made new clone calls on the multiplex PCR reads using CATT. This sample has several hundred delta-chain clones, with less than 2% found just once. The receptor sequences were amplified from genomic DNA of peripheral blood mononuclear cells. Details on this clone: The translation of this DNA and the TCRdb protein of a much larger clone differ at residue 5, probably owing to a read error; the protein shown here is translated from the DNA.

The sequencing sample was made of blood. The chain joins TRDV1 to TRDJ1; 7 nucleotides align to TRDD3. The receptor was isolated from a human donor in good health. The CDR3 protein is CAPPRGGRYTDKLIF. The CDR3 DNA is TGTGCTCCACCTCGTGGGGGAAGATACACCGATAAACTCATCTTT.